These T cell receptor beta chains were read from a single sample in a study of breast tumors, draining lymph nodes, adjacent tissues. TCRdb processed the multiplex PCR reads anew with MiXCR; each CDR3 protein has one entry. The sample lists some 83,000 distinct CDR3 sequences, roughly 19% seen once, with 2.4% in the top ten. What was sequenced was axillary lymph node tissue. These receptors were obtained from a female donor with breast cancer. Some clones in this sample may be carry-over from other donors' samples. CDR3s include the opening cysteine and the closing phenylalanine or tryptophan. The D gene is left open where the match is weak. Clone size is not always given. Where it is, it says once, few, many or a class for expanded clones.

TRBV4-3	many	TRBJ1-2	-	CASSQDLAANYGYTF	TGCGCCAGCAGCCAAGATTTGGCAGCGAACTATGGCTACACCTTC
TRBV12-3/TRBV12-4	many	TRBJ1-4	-	CASSLFSLRVNEKLFF	TGTGCCAGCAGTTTGTTCAGTCTGAGAGTTAATGAAAAACTGTTTTTT
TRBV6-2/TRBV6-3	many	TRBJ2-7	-	CASNLQGGLYEQYF	TGTGCCAGCAACCTACAGGGGGGGCTTTACGAGCAGTACTTC
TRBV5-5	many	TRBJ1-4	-	CASTPGQVNEKLFF	TGTGCCAGCACCCCGGGACAAGTGAATGAAAAACTGTTTTTT
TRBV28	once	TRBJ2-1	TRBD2	CASSLWLLAANNEQFF	TGTGCCAGCAGTTTATGGCTACTAGCGGCGAACAATGAGCAGTTCTTC
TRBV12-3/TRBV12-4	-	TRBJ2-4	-	CASSAALSGIAKNIQYF	TGTGCCAGCAGTGCGGCCCTTAGCGGCATAGCCAAAAACATTCAGTACTTC
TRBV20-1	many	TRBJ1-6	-	CSASPFATLYSLHF	TGCAGTGCTAGCCCGTTTGCGACCTTATATTCCCTCCACTTT
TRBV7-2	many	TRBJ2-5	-	CASSLAGNYRDNKYF	TGTGCCAGCAGCTTAGCGGGTAACTACCGGGACAACAAGTACTTC
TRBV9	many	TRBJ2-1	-	CASSVAPRTYNEQFF	TGTGCCAGCAGCGTAGCTCCGAGAACTTACAATGAGCAGTTCTTC
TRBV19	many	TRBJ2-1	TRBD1	CASSTSGTGGINEQFF	TGTGCCAGTAGTACCTCCGGGACAGGAGGCATCAATGAGCAGTTCTTC
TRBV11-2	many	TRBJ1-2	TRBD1	CASSLVSGGNGYTF	TGTGCCAGCAGCTTAGTCTCAGGGGGAAACGGCTACACCTTC
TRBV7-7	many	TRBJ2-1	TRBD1	CASSLAPGQGADNEQFF	TGTGCTAGCAGCTTAGCCCCGGGACAGGGGGCTGACAATGAGCAGTTCTTC
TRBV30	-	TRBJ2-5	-	CAWSGRQETQYF	TGTGCCTGGAGTGGGCGGCAAGAGACCCAGTACTTC
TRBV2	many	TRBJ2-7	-	CASSAHEQYF	TGTGCCAGCAGTGCCCACGAGCAGTACTTC
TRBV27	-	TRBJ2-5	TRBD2	CASQTGTSGTLSQYF	TGTGCCAGCCAGACCGGGACTAGCGGGACGTTGAGCCAGTACTTC
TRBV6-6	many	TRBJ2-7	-	CASSTTRDTRIPYEQYF	TGTGCCAGCAGCACAACCCGGGACACCAGAATACCCTACGAGCAGTACTTC
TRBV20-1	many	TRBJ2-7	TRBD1	CSARGGRGHPYEQYF	TGCAGTGCTAGAGGGGGAAGGGGGCACCCCTACGAGCAGTACTTC
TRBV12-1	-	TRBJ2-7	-	CTRRGGLRYYEQYF	TGTACCAGGAGGGGAGGGCTCCGCTATTACGAGCAGTACTTC
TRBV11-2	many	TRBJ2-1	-	CASSLDLNSWGDNEQFF	TGTGCCAGCAGCTTAGATCTGAACAGTTGGGGGGACAATGAGCAGTTCTTC
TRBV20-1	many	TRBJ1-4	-	CSARDLGHPATNEKLFF	TGCAGTGCTAGAGATTTGGGACACCCTGCAACTAATGAAAAACTGTTTTTT
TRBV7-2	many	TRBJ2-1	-	CASSPGLGDEQFF	TGTGCCAGCAGCCCCGGTTTGGGCGATGAGCAGTTCTTC
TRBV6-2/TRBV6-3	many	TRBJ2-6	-	CASSYPWGSGANVLTF	TGTGCCAGCAGTTACCCTTGGGGCTCTGGGGCCAACGTCCTGACTTTC
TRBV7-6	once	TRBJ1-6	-	CASSIRGEYSPLHF	TGTGCCAGCAGCATAAGGGGGGAATATTCACCCCTCCACTTT
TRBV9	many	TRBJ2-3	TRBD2	CASSVATSPQDTQYF	TGTGCCAGCAGCGTAGCGACTAGCCCACAGGATACGCAGTATTTT